What follows is one T cell receptor beta chain and its context. Its antigen is currently unknown. A junction end diverges from the germline sequence, so it may reflect a read error. Germline loops: CDR1 ENHRY, CDR2 SYGVKD. This CDR3 spans 15 amino acids. RNA transcripts served as template for amplifying TCR beta CDR3 sequences. HTBI-primed first-round RT-PCR preceded second-round multiplex PCR. MiXCR was run by TCRdb on the multiplex PCR reads, yielding one entry per CDR3 protein. In the table there are 650,000 to 900,000 distinct CDR3 sequences, around 40% of which are singletons. This entry is derived from a study of Graves' ophthalmopathy and Graves' hyperthyroidism. Study-wide results and caveats: Blood shared most expanded thyroid clonotypes above 0.001 frequency.

This receptor was obtained from an adult man with Graves' ophthalmopathy. What was sequenced was peripheral blood. J is TRBJ2-7 and V is TRBV10-3; D perhaps matches TRBD1 (6 bases). DNA of the CDR3: TGTGCCAGCAGTTACTCTTCGGGCAGGGGACACGAGCAGTACTTC. Translation: CASSYSSGRGHEQYF.